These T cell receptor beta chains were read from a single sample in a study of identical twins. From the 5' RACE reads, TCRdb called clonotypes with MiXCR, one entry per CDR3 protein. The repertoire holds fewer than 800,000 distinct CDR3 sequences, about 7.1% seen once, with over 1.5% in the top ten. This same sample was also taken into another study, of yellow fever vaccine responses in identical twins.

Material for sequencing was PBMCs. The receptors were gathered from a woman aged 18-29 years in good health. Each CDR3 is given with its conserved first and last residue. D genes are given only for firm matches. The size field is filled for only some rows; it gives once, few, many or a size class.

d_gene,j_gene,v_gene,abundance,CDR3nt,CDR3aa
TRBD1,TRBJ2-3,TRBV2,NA,TGTGCCACCAAAGTACAGGGGGCGGTGGATACGCAGTATTTT,CATKVQGAVDTQYF
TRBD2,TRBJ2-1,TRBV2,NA,TGTGCCAGCAGGACTAGCGGGAGTGTTCTTTCCTACAATGAGCAGTTCTTC,CASRTSGSVLSYNEQFF
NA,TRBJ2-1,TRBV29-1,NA,TGCAGCGTTGTCCTGGCGGAGCAGTTCTTC,CSVVLAEQFF
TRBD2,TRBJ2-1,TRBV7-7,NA,TGTGCCAGCAGCTTCGGGACTAGCGGGGACCAGTTCTTC,CASSFGTSGDQFF
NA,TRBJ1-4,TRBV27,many,TGTGCCAGCAGTTTAAGGGCCAGGGGCACTGAAAAACTGTTTTTT,CASSLRARGTEKLFF
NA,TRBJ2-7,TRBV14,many,TGTGCCAGCAGCCAAGTATTCTTCTGGGCTCCTTACGAGCAGTACTTC,CASSQVFFWAPYEQYF
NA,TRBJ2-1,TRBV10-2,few,TGCGCCAGCAGTTGGGACAATGAGCAGTTCTTC,CASSWDNEQFF
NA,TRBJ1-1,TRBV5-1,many,TGCGCCAGCAGCCCAAAACCAGAGGGTCCTGAAGCTTTCTTT,CASSPKPEGPEAFF
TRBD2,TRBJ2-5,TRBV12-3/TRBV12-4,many,TGTGCCAGCAGTAAAACTAGCGGGGTTGGAGAGACCCAGTACTTC,CASSKTSGVGETQYF
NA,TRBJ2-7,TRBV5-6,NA,TGTGCCAGCAGCAACAGGGATTCCTACGAGCAGTACTTC,CASSNRDSYEQYF
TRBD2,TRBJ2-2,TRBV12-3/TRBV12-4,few,TGTGCCAGCAGTGCGGGGACCCTCGGGACTAGCGGGGTTTTCACCGGGGAGCTGTTTTTT,CASSAGTLGTSGVFTGELFF
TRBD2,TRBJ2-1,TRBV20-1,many,TGCAGTGCTAGTCTAGCGGGGGACAATGAGCAGTTCTTC,CSASLAGDNEQFF
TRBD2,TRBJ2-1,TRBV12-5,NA,TGTGCTAGTGGTTTGGCACGACTAGCGGGAGTCGATAATGAGCAGTTCTTC,CASGLARLAGVDNEQFF
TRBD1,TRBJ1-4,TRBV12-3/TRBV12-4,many,TGTGCCAGCAGTTTGGCCCGACAGGGTTCGTCGAATGAAAAACTGTTTTTT,CASSLARQGSSNEKLFF
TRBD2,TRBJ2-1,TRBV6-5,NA,TGTGCCAGCAGTTACCCAATCGGGGGGGCTAAGTTCGAGCAGTTCTTC,CASSYPIGGAKFEQFF
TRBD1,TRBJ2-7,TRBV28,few,TGTGCCAGCAGCCCTAGAACAGGGGCGGACTCCTACGAGCAGTACTTC,CASSPRTGADSYEQYF
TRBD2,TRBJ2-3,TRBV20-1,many,TGCAGTGGTCTAGCGGGGCTGACAGATACGCAGTATTTT,CSGLAGLTDTQYF
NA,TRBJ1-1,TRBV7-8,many,TGTGCCAGCAGCTTAGTGGGTCAGCTGAACACTGAAGCTTTCTTT,CASSLVGQLNTEAFF
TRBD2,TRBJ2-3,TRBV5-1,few,TGCGCCAGCAGCTTGAGGCTAGCGGGGGGGACCACAGATACGCAGTATTTT,CASSLRLAGGTTDTQYF
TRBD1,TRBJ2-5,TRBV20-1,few,TGCAGTGCTTTTCGACAGGGAAAAGAGACCCAGTACTTC,CSAFRQGKETQYF
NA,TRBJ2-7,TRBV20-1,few,TGCAGTGCTAGAGTGATTGGGCGGGCAAGCTCCTACGAGCAGTACTTC,CSARVIGRASSYEQYF
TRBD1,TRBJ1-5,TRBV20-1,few,TGCAGTGCTAGAGTGGACAGGACCCAGCCCCAGCATTTT,CSARVDRTQPQHF
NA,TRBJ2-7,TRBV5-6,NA,TGTGCCAGCAGCCCCTCGAGGGGTTACTCCTACGAGCAGTACTTC,CASSPSRGYSYEQYF
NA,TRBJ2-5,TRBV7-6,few,TGTGCCAGCAGCTTTTCCCCGGGCCCGGATGAGACCCAGTACTTC,CASSFSPGPDETQYF
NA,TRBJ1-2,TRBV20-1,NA,TGCAGTGCTAGGGACTGGACAGACAATGGCTACACCTTC,CSARDWTDNGYTF
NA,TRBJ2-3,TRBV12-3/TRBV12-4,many,TGCGCCAGCAGCTTGGGGGCAAGCACAGATACGCAGTATTTT,CASSLGASTDTQYF
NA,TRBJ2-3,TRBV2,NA,TGTGCCACCTGGGACACAACATCCACAGATACGCAGTATTTT,CATWDTTSTDTQYF
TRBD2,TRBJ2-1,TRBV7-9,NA,TGTGCCAGCAGCATGGCGGGGGGGCACAATGAGCAGTTCTTC,CASSMAGGHNEQFF
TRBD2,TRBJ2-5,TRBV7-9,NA,TGTGCCAGCAGCTTCAGGACTAGCGGGGAACAAGAGACCCAGTACTTC,CASSFRTSGEQETQYF
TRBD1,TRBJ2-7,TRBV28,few,TGTGCCAGCAGTTCCTTAAACGGGACAGGGTCTTTCGAGCAGTACTTC,CASSSLNGTGSFEQYF
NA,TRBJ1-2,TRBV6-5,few,TGTGCCAGCAGTTACTCGGGTGGATGGGATGGCTACACCTTC,CASSYSGGWDGYTF
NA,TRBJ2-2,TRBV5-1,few,TGCGCCAGCAGCTTCGACAATATCGCCGGGGAGCTGTTTTTT,CASSFDNIAGELFF
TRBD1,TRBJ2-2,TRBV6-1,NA,TGTGCCAGCAGCCACACAGGGGACACCGGGGAGCTGTTTTTT,CASSHTGDTGELFF
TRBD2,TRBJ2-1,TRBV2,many,TGTGCCAGCAGTACCAGCGGGAGGTATGCCTACAATGAGCAGTTCTTC,CASSTSGRYAYNEQFF
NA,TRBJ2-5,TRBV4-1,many,TGCGCCAGCAGCCAAGGTCTACCGGTGCAAGAGACCCAGTACTTC,CASSQGLPVQETQYF
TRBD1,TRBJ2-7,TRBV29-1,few,TGCAGCGGGGGACAGGGAGTCTACGAGCAGTACTTC,CSGGQGVYEQYF
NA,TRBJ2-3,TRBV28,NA,TGTGCCAGCTCCGAGGCCGGAACAGATACGCAGTATTTT,CASSEAGTDTQYF
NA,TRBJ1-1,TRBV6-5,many,TGTGCCAGCAGACGGGCTAACACTGAAGCTTTCTTT,CASRRANTEAFF
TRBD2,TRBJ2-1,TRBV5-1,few,TGCGCCAGCAGCTTTAGCGGGGGGCCCCTCAATGAGCAGTTCTTC,CASSFSGGPLNEQFF
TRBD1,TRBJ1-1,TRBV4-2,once,TGTGCCAGCAGCCGACCACAGGGGCTTGGCACTGAAGCTTTCTTT,CASSRPQGLGTEAFF
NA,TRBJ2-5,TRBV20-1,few,TGCAGTGCTAGAACACAGGGAGAGACCCAGTACTTC,CSARTQGETQYF
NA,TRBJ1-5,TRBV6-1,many,TGTGCCAGCAGCTCCCAGGGCCTCCTTTATCAGCCCCAGCATTTT,CASSSQGLLYQPQHF